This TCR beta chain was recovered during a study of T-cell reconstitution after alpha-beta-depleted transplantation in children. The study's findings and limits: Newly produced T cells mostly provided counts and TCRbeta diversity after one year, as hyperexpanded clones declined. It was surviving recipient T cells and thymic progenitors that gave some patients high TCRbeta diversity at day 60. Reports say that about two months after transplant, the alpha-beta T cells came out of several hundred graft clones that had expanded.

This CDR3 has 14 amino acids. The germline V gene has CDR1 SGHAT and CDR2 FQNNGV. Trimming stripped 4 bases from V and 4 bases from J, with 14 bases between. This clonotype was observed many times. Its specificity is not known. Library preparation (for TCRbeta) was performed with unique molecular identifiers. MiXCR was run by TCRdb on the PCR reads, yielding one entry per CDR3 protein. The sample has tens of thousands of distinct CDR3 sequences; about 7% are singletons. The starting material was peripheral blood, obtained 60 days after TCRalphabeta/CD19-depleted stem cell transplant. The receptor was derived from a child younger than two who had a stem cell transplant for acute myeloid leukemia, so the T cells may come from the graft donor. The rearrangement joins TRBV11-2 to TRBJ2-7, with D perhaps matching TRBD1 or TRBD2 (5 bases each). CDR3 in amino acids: CASSWGSKYYEQYF. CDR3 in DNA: TGTGCCAGCAGCTGGGGGAGCAAGTATTACGAGCAGTACTTC.